The clone carrying this T cell receptor beta chain was counted ten times or more. TCRdb independently ran MiXCR on the 5' RACE reads; one entry per CDR3 protein. This sample has about 160,000 distinct CDR3 sequences; roughly 3.5% occur once, and the top ten carry around 8%. The data stem from a study of identical twins. CDR1 MNHNS and CDR2 SASEGT come from the germline V gene. This CDR3 contains 13 residues. Trimming shortened V by 5 bases and J by 9 bases, and 14 bases separated the two germline ends. Sequenced material: memory T cells sorted from blood. This rearrangement joins TRBV6-1 to TRBJ2-1; D may be TRBD1 or TRBD2 (5 bases each). This receptor was taken from a young man in good health. DNA of the CDR3: TGTGCCAGCAGTAGTGGCGAGGGGTTTGAGCAGTTCTTC. Protein sequence: CASSSGEGFEQFF.